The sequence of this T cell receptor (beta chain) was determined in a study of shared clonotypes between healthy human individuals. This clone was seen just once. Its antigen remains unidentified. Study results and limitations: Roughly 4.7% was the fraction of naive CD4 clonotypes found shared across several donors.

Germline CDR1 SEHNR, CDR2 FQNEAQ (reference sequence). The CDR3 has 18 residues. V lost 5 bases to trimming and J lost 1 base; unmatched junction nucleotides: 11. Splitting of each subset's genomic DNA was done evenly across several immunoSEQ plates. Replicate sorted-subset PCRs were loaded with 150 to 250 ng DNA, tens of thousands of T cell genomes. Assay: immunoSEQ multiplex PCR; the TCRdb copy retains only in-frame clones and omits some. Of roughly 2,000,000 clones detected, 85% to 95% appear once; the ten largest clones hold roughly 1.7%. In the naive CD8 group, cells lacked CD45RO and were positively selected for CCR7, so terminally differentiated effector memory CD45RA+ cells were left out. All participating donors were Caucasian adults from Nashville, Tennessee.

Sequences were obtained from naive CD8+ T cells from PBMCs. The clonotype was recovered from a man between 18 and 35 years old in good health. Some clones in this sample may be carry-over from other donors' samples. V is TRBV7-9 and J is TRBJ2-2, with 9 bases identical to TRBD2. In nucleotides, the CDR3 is TGTGCCAGCAGCCCAGGGGCTAGCGGGAATCAGAACACCGGGGAGCTGTTTTTT. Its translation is CASSPGASGNQNTGELFF.